A selection of T cell receptor beta chains follows, all from one sample in a study of T cells in Graves' hyperthyroidism and ophthalmopathy. MiXCR was run by TCRdb on the multiplex PCR reads, yielding one entry per CDR3 protein. The table records some 510,000 distinct CDR3 sequences, less than 25% of them present only once. Specimen: blood. These receptors originate from a man aged 18 to 35 with Graves' hyperthyroidism. Both conserved end residues are part of each CDR3. The D gene is left open where the match is weak. A clone size is listed for some rows: how often the clone was seen (once, few, many), or a class if it is expanded.

TRBV12-3/TRBV12-4	TRBD2	TRBJ2-5	many	CASSKPGLAGVRNQTQYF	TGTGCCAGCAGTAAACCGGGACTAGCGGGGGTGCGAAACCAGACCCAGTACTTC
TRBV19	NA	TRBJ1-1	many	CASSMGSTEAFF	TGTGCCAGTAGTATGGGAAGCACTGAAGCTTTCTTT
TRBV12-3/TRBV12-4	NA	TRBJ2-7	many	CASSQTPYEQYF	TGTGCCAGCAGCCAAACACCCTACGAGCAGTACTTC
TRBV5-1	NA	TRBJ1-2	NA	CASSTYGVYGYTF	TGCGCCAGCAGCACTTACGGGGTCTATGGCTACACCTTC
TRBV7-2	NA	TRBJ2-5	many	CASSLVPRGGVARAQYF	TGTGCCAGCAGCTTAGTGCCCCGTGGCGGGGTGGCCAGGGCCCAGTACTTC
TRBV7-9	TRBD1	TRBJ1-6	few	CASSMGQTTSPLHF	TGTGCCAGCAGCATGGGACAGACAACTTCACCCCTCCACTTT
TRBV2	NA	TRBJ1-1	many	CASRAREGFMNTEAFF	TGTGCCAGCAGGGCCCGGGAGGGCTTCATGAACACTGAAGCTTTCTTT
TRBV28	NA	TRBJ1-6	NA	CASSSVGFSYNSPLHF	TGTGCCAGCAGCTCCGTCGGTTTTTCCTATAATTCACCCCTCCACTTT
TRBV19	NA	TRBJ2-5	NA	CASSAAGHPQETQYF	TGTGCCAGTAGTGCCGCGGGACATCCCCAAGAGACCCAGTACTTC
TRBV6-1	TRBD2	TRBJ2-2	few	CASSGIVGGGYTGELFF	TGTGCCAGCAGTGGAATAGTAGGCGGGGGGTACACCGGGGAGCTGTTTTTT
TRBV3-1	TRBD1	TRBJ1-1	few	CASRPTGELREAFF	TGTGCCAGCAGGCCTACAGGGGAGCTACGAGAAGCTTTCTTT
TRBV28	NA	TRBJ2-7	NA	CATQTKVGFYEQYF	TGTGCCACCCAGACCAAAGTGGGTTTCTACGAGCAGTACTTC
TRBV29-1	NA	TRBJ2-6	few	CSVTGTDGANVLTF	TGCAGCGTTACAGGGACCGATGGGGCCAACGTCCTGACTTTC
TRBV7-2	NA	TRBJ2-7	many	CASSPPRSEQYF	TGTGCCAGCAGCCCCCCCCGGAGTGAGCAGTACTTC
TRBV5-1	NA	TRBJ2-6	many	CASSADGSGANVLTF	TGCGCCAGCAGCGCGGACGGCTCTGGGGCCAACGTCCTGACTTTC
TRBV15	NA	TRBJ2-7	many	CATSARSLGEQYF	TGTGCCACCAGCGCCAGGAGCCTCGGCGAGCAGTACTTC
TRBV4-1	NA	TRBJ1-5	NA	CASSQEQDLQPQHF	TGCGCCAGCAGCCAAGAACAGGACCTCCAGCCCCAGCATTTT
TRBV12-5	TRBD2	TRBJ2-1	NA	CASGLGVGRGGYNEQFF	TGTGCTAGTGGTTTGGGTGTCGGGCGGGGGGGCTACAATGAGCAGTTCTTC
TRBV24-1	TRBD1	TRBJ2-7	many	CATSEGTVEAYEQYF	TGTGCCACCAGTGAGGGGACAGTTGAGGCCTACGAGCAGTACTTC
TRBV28	NA	TRBJ2-5	NA	CASSFSQGGLETQYF	TGTGCCAGCAGTTTCTCCCAGGGGGGACTAGAGACCCAGTACTTC
TRBV7-8	TRBD2	TRBJ2-5	NA	CASSLGGRRERETQYF	TGTGCCAGCAGCTTAGGCGGCAGGCGGGAGCGAGAGACCCAGTACTTC
TRBV12-3/TRBV12-4	NA	TRBJ2-3	many	CASVAELTDTQYF	TGTGCCAGCGTGGCAGAACTCACAGATACGCAGTATTTT
TRBV5-5	NA	TRBJ2-7	many	CASSVPDMEQYF	TGTGCCAGCAGCGTCCCGGATATGGAGCAGTACTTC